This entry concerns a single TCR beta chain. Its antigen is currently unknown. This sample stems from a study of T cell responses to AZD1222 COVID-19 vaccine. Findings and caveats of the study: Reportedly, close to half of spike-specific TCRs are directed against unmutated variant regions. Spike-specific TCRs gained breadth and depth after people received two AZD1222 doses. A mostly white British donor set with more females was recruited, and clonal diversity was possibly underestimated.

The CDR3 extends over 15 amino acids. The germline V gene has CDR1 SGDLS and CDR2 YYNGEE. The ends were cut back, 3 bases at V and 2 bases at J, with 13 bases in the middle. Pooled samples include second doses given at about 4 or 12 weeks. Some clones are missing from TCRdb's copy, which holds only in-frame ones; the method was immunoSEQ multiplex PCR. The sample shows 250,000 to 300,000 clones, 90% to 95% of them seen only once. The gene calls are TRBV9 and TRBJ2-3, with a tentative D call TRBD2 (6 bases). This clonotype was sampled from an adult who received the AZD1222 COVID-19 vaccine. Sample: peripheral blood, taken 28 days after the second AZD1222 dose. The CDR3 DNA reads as TGTGCCAGCAGCGGGAGGAGGGAGAACACAGATACGCAGTATTTT. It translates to CASSGRRENTDTQYF.